The 21 T cell receptor beta chains below were found in one sample sequenced in a study of blood T cell repertoires in COVID-19. Libraries were prepared by immunoSEQ multiplex PCR; TCRdb keeps only in-frame clonotypes and omits some of them. The sample contains over 200,000 clones, about 84% of which appear only once. Sequencing used peripheral blood. These receptors were taken from a woman aged 80 or older with COVID-19, enrolled during active disease.

The chain combines TRBV6-1 with TRBJ2-1; D is uncertain. The CDR3 covers 14 residues. The V gene lost 2 bases and the J gene lost 7 bases, with 12 bases spanning the gap. Germline assignment: CDR1 MNHNS and CDR2 SASEGT. The CDR3 nucleotides are TGTGCCAGCAGTGAATCCCTGAGTTGGAATGAGCAGTTCTTC. Translated, it gives CASSESLSWNEQFF.

The chain is built from TRBV3-1 (or the pseudogene TRBV3-2) and TRBJ2-5, with 9 bases identical to TRBD2. This CDR3 contains 15 residues. V lost 3 bases and J lost 5; bases outside the gene matches: 7. Germline V lookup: CDR1 LGHDT, CDR2 YNNKEL (reference sequence). CDR3 sequence (DNA): TGTGCCAGCAGCCAGGCGGGGGGGCGTGAGGAGACCCAGTACTTC. Amino acids: CASSQAGGREETQYF.

The V call is TRBV18, the J call TRBJ1-4; D gene ambiguous. The length of the CDR3 is 16 residues. Trimming shortened V by 2 bases and J by 4 bases, and 14 bases separated the two germline ends. Germline CDR1 KGHSH, CDR2 LQKENI. CDR3 bases: TGTGCCAGCTCACCAGCGGCGACCGGTTATAATGAAAAACTGTTTTTT. Residues: CASSPAATGYNEKLFF.

The V gene is TRBV5-1, the J gene TRBJ2-3, with 7 bases lining up with TRBD2. The J segment lost 0 bases and the V segment lost 6 bases, leaving 7 bases of the junction unmatched. The germline V gene encodes CDR1 SGHRS and CDR2 YFSETQ. CDR3 size: 15 residues. The CDR3 DNA follows: TGCGCCAGCACCCCGACCGGGAGGAGCACAGATACGCAGTATTTT. Residues: CASTPTGRSTDTQYF.

J is TRBJ1-2 and V is TRBV5-1, with a possible D match to TRBD1 (6 bases). Germline CDR1 is SGHRS and CDR2 is YFSETQ. With 3 bases removed from V and 2 bases from J, the gap between germline ends came to 14 bases. The CDR3 has 15 residues. The CDR3 nucleotides read TGCGCCAGCAGCTATCCGGGACAACTAAACTATGGCTACACCTTC. It encodes CASSYPGQLNYGYTF.

This chain joins TRBV7-8 and TRBJ2-3; TRBD2 matches 8 bases. Losses at the gene ends were 5 bases for V and 6 bases for J; bases not matched to a gene: 1. The germline gives CDR1 SGHVS, CDR2 FQNEAQ. This CDR3 region has 12 residues. CDR3 in amino acids: CASSPGGDTQYF. CDR3 in DNA: TGTGCCAGCAGCCCGGGGGGGGATACGCAGTATTTT.

The rearrangement links TRBV5-4 to TRBJ1-2; a weak D match, TRBD1 (6 bases). The CDR3 is made up of 13 amino acids. Trimming took 4 bases from V and 3 from J, leaving 10 bases between them. Germline V gene sequence: CDR1 SGHNT, CDR2 YYREEE (reference sequence). This CDR3 reads CASSQQGDYGYTF. The CDR3 region has the DNA TGTGCCAGCAGCCAACAGGGCGACTATGGCTACACCTTC. Filled out from reference TRBV5-4 and TRBJ1-2, the complete variable domain reads ETGVTQSPTHLIKTRGQQVTLRCSSQSGHNTVSWYQQALGQGPQFIFQYYREEENGRGNFPPRFSGLQFPNYSSELNVNALELDDSALYLCASSQQGDYGYTFGSGTRLTVV.

V and J are TRBV24-1 and TRBJ2-6; 7 nucleotides match TRBD2. There are 14 residues in the CDR3. Losses at the gene ends were 9 bases for V and 1 base for J; bases not matched to a gene: 2. Germline V gives CDR1 KGHDR, CDR2 SFDVKD. The CDR3 DNA reads as TGTGCCACCGCAGCGGGGTCTGGGGCCAACGTCCTGACTTTC. This codes for CATAAGSGANVLTF.

The chain uses TRBV12-3 or TRBV12-4 and TRBJ1-2; D not resolved. The V end was cut by 3 bases, the J end by 8 bases, with 13 bases between. The CDR3 consists of 13 residues. CDR3 DNA sequence: TGTGCCAGCAGTTTTGACGGGTCAGCCGGCTACACCTTC. Its protein product is CASSFDGSAGYTF.

V and J are TRBV15 and TRBJ1-2; perhaps TRBD1 as D (5 bases). The V and J ends lost 0 bases and 4 bases respectively, with 12 bases between them. The CDR3 length is 15 residues. Germline CDR1 is LNHNV and CDR2 is YYDKDF (reference sequence). The CDR3 loop reads CATSRDSGLIYGYTF. CDR3 DNA sequence: TGTGCCACCAGCAGAGATTCAGGGTTAATCTATGGCTACACCTTC.

The CDR3 protein is CASSRQVRIGYTF. The DNA of the CDR3 is TGTGCCAGCAGTCGACAGGTCCGGATAGGCTACACCTTC. The rearrangement joins TRBV2 to TRBJ1-2; D is perhaps TRBD1 (6 bases). The germline V gene encodes CDR1 SNHLY and CDR2 FYNNEI. This CDR3 has 13 amino acids. V was clipped by 5 bases and J by 8 bases, with 15 bases between them.

The CDR3 spells CASSPGWGVRNEQFF. The CDR3 DNA is TGTGCCAGCTCACCAGGGTGGGGGGTACGCAATGAGCAGTTCTTC. The chain is built from TRBV18 and TRBJ2-1; possible D gene TRBD2, 6 bases. This CDR3 has 15 amino acids. Germline lookup yields CDR1 KGHSH and CDR2 LQKENI. The V gene lost 2 bases and the J gene lost 6 bases, with 14 bases spanning the gap.

The V call is TRBV5-1, the J call TRBJ2-7; 12 bases line up with TRBD2. V lost 4 bases, J lost 5 bases, and 10 bases stayed unmatched. Germline V gene lookup returns CDR1 SGHRS and CDR2 YFSETQ. The CDR3 loop spans 16 amino acids. Here the CDR3 DNA reads TGCGCCAGCAGCCGTACGACAGCTAGCGGGAGGGACGAGCAGTACTTC. This sequence encodes CASSRTTASGRDEQYF.

This clone turned up a few times. This chain connects TRBV7-6 to TRBJ1-2; TRBD1 might be the D (6 bases). Looked up from germline, CDR1 is SGHVS and CDR2 is FNYEAQ. This CDR3 contains 16 residues. V lost 5 bases, J lost 8 bases, and 24 bases lay in between. The CDR3 sequence: CASSPLDSPRGGGYTF. The DNA of the CDR3 is TGTGCCAGCAGCCCGCTGGACAGCCCGAGAGGAGGAGGCTACACCTTC.

On this clone itself: Distinct nucleotide sequences in the sample also encode this CDR3. J is TRBJ1-2 and V is TRBV28, with D uncertain. The CDR3 covers 12 residues. Germline CDR1 MDHEN, CDR2 SYDVKM. Trimming stripped 8 bases from V and 1 base from J, with 8 bases between. This CDR3 reads CASGRVNYGYTF. The CDR3 DNA sequence: TGTGCCAGCGGGCGGGTTAACTATGGCTACACCTTC.

The count of this clone is one. DNA for the CDR3: TGTGCCACCAGTGATTCCCGGACAGCCGGGGAGCTGTTTTTT. Translating gives CATSDSRTAGELFF. The chain carries TRBV24-1 and TRBJ2-2, with D possibly TRBD1 on 6 matching bases. This CDR3 spans 14 amino acids. In germline, CDR1 is KGHDR, CDR2 SFDVKD. V lost 2 bases and J lost 6, with 9 bases in between.

The V gene is TRBV15, the J gene TRBJ1-3; 8 bases map to TRBD1. The CDR3 contains 15 residues. CDR1 is LNHNV and CDR2 is YYDKDF in the germline V gene (reference sequence). The V and J ends lost 4 bases and 2 bases, in that order; junction bases with no gene match: 4. This CDR3 is CATSTDRGTGNTIYF. CDR3 nucleotides: TGTGCCACCAGCACAGACAGGGGAACTGGAAACACCATATATTTT.

The chain combines TRBV6-5 with TRBJ1-2, with 7 bases matching TRBD1. CDR1 and CDR2 (germline): MNHEY, SVGAGI. The CDR3 has 14 amino acids. The V and J ends lost 4 bases and 4 bases, in that order; junction bases with no gene match: 6. Here the CDR3 DNA reads TGTGCCAGCAGTTTAGGGGGCGAGAGCTATGGCTACACCTTC. It specifies CASSLGGESYGYTF.

This clone was found once. The chain has TRBV19 and TRBJ1-1, with D possibly matching TRBD1 (5 bases). Germline CDR1 reads LNHDA; CDR2 reads SQIVND (reference sequence). V lost 5 bases and J 5 bases, leaving 18 bases between the germline ends. The CDR3 contains 15 residues. CDR3 DNA sequence: TGTGCCAGTAGTCCCGGATCAGGAAAGGGGACTGAAGCTTTCTTT. Its translation: CASSPGSGKGTEAFF.

The V and J genes are TRBV6-4 and TRBJ1-2; D gene ambiguous. The V end lost 3 bases, the J end lost 7 bases, and 12 bases lay between the germline ends. Germline assignment: CDR1 MRHNA and CDR2 SNTAGT. The CDR3 extends over 13 amino acids. In nucleotides, the CDR3 is TGTGCCAGCAGTGAGTCGGGGATAGGTGGCTACACCTTC. This translates into CASSESGIGGYTF.

This chain links TRBV11-2 with TRBJ2-1, with D maybe TRBD1 (5 bases). With 8 bases removed from V and 10 bases from J, the gap between germline ends came to 21 bases. Germline-derived CDR1 and CDR2 are SGHAT and FQNNGV. The CDR3 consists of 14 residues. The CDR3 nucleotides read TGTGCCAGCGCCTTCACAGGATCCCCCGAGGAGCAGTTCTTC. The encoded protein is CASAFTGSPEEQFF.